This T cell receptor (beta chain) was sequenced for a study of regulatory T cells in long-lasting Graves disease. The study's findings and limits: The work looked only at peripheral blood and did not look at thyroid tissue.

Indicated time point: newly diagnosed GD, antithyroid drugs for less than 3 months. TCR sequences were obtained from RNA taken from PBMCs. In building TCR beta libraries, iRepertoire HTBI primers were used together with Arm-PCR of CDR3 regions. TCRdb processed the multiplex PCR reads anew with MiXCR; each CDR3 protein has one entry. The data show around 320,000 distinct CDR3 sequences, over 15% seen once. There are many counts of this clonotype. The antigen is unknown. These records were also assigned to another study, of T cells in Graves' hyperthyroidism and ophthalmopathy. That study reports: Most clonotypes expanded in the thyroid (above 0.001) were also present in blood.

The specimen was peripheral blood mononuclear cells (PBMCs), collected at new diagnosis, from a patient treated with antithyroid drugs. The TCR comes from a man aged 40-49 years with Graves disease.

The CDR3 DNA sequence: TGCAGTGCTCCGGGGGCTGGGGAGACCCAGTACTTC. It specifies CSAPGAGETQYF. The genes are TRBV20-1 and TRBJ2-5; D is perhaps TRBD1 or TRBD2 (6 bases each). V gave up 5 bases and J gave up 5 bases, with 12 bases separating them. Germline V lookup: CDR1 DFQATT, CDR2 SNEGSKA (reference sequence). This CDR3 contains 12 residues.